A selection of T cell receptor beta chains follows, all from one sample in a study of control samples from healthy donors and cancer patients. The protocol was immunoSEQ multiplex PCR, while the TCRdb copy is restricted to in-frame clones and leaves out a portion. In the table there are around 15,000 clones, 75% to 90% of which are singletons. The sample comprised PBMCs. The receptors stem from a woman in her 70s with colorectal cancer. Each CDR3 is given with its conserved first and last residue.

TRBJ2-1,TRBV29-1,CSVDGTSGRSSYNEQFF
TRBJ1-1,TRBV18,CASSPPRVENTEAFF
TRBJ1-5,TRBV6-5,CASSLQNNQPQHF
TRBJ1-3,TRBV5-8,CASSLDRIGSGNTIYF
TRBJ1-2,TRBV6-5,CASTESFYGYTF
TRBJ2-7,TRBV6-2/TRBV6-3,CASSYSRDYEQYF
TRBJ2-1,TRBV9,CASSGMASGDRNEQFF
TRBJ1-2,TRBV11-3,CASSPDRGEGGYTF
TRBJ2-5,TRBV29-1,CSVAVVQETQYF
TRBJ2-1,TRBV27,CASSPIGAARGHEQFF
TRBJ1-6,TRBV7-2,CASSLGSWGVNSPLHF
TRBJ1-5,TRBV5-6,CASSGHSNQPQHF
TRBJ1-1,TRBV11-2,CASSLMAGFDLLGQGAYTEAFF
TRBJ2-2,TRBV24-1,CATSEWTGAGELFF
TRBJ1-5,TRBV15,CATSSAGEGQPQHF
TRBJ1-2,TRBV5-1,CASSFETGGYTF